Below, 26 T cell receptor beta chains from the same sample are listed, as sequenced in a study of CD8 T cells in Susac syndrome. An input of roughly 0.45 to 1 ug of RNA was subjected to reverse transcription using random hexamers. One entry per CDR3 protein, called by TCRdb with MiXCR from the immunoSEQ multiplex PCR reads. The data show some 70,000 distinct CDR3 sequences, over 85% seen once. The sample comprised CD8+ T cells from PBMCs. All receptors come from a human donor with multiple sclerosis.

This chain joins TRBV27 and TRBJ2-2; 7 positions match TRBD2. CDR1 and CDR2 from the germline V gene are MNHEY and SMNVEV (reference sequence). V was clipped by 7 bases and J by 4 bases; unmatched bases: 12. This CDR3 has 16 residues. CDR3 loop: CASTPLRVAGTGELFF. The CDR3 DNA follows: TGTGCCAGCACACCTTTGCGAGTAGCGGGCACCGGGGAGCTGTTTTTT.

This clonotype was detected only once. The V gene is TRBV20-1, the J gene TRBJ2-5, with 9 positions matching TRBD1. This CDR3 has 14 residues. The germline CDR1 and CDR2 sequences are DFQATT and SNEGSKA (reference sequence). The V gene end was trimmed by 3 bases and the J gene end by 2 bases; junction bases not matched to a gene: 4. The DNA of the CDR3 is TGCAGTGCTAGGGACAGGGGACTGCAAGAGACCCAGTACTTC. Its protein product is CSARDRGLQETQYF.

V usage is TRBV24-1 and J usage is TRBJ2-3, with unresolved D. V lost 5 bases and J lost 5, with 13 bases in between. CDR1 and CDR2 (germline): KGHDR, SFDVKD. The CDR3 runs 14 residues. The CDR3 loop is CATSVVGEGDTQYF. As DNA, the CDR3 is TGTGCCACCAGTGTAGTTGGAGAAGGAGATACGCAGTATTTT.

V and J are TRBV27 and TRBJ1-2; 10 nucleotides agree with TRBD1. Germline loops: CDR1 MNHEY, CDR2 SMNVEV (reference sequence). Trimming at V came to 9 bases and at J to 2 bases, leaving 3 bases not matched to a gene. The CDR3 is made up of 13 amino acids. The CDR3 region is CASWDRGNYGYTF. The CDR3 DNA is TGTGCCAGTTGGGACAGGGGAAACTATGGCTACACCTTC.

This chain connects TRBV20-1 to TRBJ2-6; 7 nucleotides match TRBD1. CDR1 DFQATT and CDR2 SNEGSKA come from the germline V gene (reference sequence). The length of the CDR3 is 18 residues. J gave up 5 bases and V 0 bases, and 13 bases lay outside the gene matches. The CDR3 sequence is CSARDATTGNLWANVLTF. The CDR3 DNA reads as TGCAGTGCTAGAGATGCGACGACAGGGAATCTCTGGGCCAACGTCCTGACTTTC.

CDR3 amino acids: CASSWEGGGAANEQFF. As DNA, the CDR3 is TGCGCCAGCAGCTGGGAAGGCGGGGGGGCCGCAAATGAGCAGTTCTTC. V and J are TRBV5-1 and TRBJ2-1, with 9 nucleotides matching TRBD2. CDR1 and CDR2 from the germline V gene are SGHRS and YFSETQ. J gave up 7 bases and V 3 bases, and 11 bases lay outside the gene matches. The CDR3 extends over 16 amino acids.

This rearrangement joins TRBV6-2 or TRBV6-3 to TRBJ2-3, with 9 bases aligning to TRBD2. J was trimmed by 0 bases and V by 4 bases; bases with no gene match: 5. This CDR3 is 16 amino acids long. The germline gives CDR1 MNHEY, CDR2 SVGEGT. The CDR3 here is CASSLEAGGSTDTQYF. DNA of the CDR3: TGTGCCAGCAGTTTGGAAGCGGGAGGTAGCACAGATACGCAGTATTTT.

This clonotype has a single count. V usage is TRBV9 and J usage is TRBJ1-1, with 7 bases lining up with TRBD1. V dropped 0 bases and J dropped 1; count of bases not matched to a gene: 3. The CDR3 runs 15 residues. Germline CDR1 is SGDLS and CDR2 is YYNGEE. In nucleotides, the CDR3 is TGTGCCAGCAGCGTAGGGGGACAGCAGAACACTGAAGCTTTCTTT. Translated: CASSVGGQQNTEAFF.

CDR3 loop: CSVLPDTGNEQFF. DNA of the CDR3: TGCAGCGTCCTGCCCGATACGGGCAATGAGCAGTTCTTC. The chain carries TRBV29-1 and TRBJ2-1; D is unresolved. V lost 6 bases and J 6 bases, leaving 15 bases between the germline ends. Looked up from germline, CDR1 is SQVTM and CDR2 is ANQGSEA. The CDR3 totals 13 residues.

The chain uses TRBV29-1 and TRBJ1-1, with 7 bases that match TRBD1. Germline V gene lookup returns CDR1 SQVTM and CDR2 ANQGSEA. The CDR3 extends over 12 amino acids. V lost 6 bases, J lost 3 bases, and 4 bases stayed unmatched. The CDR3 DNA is TGCAGCGTGCCCACAGGGGACACTGAAGCTTTCTTT. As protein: CSVPTGDTEAFF.

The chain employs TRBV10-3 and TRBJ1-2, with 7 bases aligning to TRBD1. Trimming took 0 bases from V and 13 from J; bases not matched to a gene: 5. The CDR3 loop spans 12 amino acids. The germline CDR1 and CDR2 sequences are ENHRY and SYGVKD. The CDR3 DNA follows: TGTGCCATCAGTGAGTCGGACAGGTCCGGCACCTTC. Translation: CAISESDRSGTF.

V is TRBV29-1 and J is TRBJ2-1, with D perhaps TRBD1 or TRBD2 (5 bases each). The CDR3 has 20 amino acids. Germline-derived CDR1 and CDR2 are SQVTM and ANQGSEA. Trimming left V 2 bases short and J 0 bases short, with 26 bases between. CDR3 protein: CSVELKRQGVIYSSYNEQFF. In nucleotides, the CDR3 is TGCAGCGTTGAACTCAAACGGCAGGGAGTTATCTACAGCTCCTACAATGAGCAGTTCTTC.

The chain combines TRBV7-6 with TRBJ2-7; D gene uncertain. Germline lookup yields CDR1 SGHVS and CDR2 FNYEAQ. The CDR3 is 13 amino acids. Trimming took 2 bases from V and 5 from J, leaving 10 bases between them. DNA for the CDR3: TGTGCCAGCAGCTTACAGGATTCCCACGAGCAGTACTTC. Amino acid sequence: CASSLQDSHEQYF.

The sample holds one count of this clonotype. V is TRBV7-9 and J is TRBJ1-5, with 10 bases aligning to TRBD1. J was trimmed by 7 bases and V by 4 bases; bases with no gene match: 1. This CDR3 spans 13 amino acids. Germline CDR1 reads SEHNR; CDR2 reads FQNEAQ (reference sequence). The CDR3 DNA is TGTGCCAGCAGCTGGGACAGGGGACAGCCCCAGCATTTT. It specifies CASSWDRGQPQHF.

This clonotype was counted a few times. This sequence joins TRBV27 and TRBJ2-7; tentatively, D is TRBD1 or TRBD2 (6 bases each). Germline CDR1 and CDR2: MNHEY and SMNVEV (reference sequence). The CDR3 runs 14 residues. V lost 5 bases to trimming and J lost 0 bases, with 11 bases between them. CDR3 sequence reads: CASSLGGPSYEQYF. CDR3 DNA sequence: TGTGCCAGCAGTCTAGGGGGGCCCTCCTACGAGCAGTACTTC.

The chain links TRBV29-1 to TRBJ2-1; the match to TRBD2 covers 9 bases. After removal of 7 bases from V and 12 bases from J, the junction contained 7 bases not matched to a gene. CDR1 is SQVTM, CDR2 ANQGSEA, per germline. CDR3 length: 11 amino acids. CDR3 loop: CSGLAGAAQFF. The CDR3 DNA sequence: TGCAGCGGATTAGCGGGAGCGGCGCAGTTCTTC.

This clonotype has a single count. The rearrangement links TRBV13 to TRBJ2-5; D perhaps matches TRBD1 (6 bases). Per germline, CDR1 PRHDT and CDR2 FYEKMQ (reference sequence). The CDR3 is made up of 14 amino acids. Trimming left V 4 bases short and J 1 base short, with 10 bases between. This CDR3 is CASSSDSSQETQYF. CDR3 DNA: TGTGCCAGCAGCTCGGACAGTTCCCAAGAGACCCAGTACTTC.

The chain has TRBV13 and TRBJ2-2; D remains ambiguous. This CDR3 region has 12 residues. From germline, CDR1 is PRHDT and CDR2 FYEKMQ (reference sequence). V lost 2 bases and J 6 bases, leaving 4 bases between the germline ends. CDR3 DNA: TGTGCCAGCAGCTTAAAATCCGGGGAGCTGTTTTTT. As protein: CASSLKSGELFF. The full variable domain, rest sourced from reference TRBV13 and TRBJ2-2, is AAGVIQSPRHLIKEKRETATLKCYPIPRHDTVYWYQQGPGQDPQFLISFYEKMQSDKGSIPDRFSAQQFSDYHSELNMSSLELGDSALYFCASSLKSGELFFGEGSRLTVL.

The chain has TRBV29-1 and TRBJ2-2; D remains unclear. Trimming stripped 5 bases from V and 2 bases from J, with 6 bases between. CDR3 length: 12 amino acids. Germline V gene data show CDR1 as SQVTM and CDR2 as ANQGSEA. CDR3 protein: CSVSDNTGELFF. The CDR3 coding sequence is TGCAGCGTTAGTGACAACACCGGGGAGCTGTTTTTT.

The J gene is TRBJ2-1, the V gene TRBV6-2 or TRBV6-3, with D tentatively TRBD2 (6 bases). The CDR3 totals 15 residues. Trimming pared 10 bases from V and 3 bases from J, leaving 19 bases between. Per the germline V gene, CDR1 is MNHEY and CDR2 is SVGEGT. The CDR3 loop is CATIGGGSLYNEQFF. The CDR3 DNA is TGTGCCACCATCGGTGGGGGGAGTCTCTACAATGAGCAGTTCTTC.

CDR3 sequence reads: CASSVPAGLPSTDTQYF. The CDR3 DNA sequence: TGTGCCAGCAGTGTTCCCGCAGGCCTTCCTAGCACAGATACGCAGTATTTT. The J gene is TRBJ2-3, the V gene TRBV28; no definite D call. Trimming took off 5 bases at V and 0 bases at J, with 18 bases between the two ends. The CDR3 is 17 residues long. Germline V gene sequence: CDR1 MDHEN, CDR2 SYDVKM.

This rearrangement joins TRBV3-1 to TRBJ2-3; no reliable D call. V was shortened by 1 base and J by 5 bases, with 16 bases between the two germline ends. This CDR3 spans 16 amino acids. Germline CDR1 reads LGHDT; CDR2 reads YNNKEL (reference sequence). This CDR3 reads CASSQAFSAVLDTQYF. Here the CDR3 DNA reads TGTGCCAGCAGCCAAGCGTTCTCGGCGGTTCTAGATACGCAGTATTTT.

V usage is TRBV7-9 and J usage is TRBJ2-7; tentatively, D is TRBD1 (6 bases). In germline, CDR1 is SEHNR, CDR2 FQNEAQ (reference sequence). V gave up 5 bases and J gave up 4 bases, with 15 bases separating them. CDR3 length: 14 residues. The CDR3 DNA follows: TGTGCCAGCAGCCCGCCCCACAGGGTTTACGAGCAGTACTTC. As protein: CASSPPHRVYEQYF.

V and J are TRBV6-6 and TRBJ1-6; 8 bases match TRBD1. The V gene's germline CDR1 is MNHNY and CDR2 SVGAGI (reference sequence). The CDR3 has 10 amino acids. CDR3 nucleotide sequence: TGTGCGACAGGGGCCGATTCCCTCCACTTT. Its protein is CATGADSLHF.

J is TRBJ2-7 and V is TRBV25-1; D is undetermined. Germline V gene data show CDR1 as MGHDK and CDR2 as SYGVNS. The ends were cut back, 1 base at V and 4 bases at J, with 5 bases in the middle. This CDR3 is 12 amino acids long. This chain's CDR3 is CASSESWYEQYF. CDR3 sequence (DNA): TGTGCCAGCAGTGAATCTTGGTACGAGCAGTACTTC.

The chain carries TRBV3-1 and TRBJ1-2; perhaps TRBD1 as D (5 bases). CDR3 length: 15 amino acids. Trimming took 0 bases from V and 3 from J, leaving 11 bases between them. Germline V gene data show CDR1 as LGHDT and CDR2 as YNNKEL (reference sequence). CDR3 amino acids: CASSQDAGPYYGYTF. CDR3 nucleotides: TGTGCCAGCAGCCAAGATGCAGGGCCGTACTATGGCTACACCTTC.